Below are 24 T cell receptor beta chains sequenced from a single sample in a study of vaccination effects on CD4 cells after COVID-19. TCRdb's copy holds only in-frame clones and misses some; the assay was immunoSEQ multiplex PCR. In the table there are over 45,000 clones, about 83% of which are singletons. Cultured cells yielded isolated CD4+ T cells after less than 11 days. No antigen has been assigned to these receptors. The sequencing used CD4+ T cells from PBMCs cultured without peptide, collected before COVID-19 vaccination. These receptors were collected from a human donor who received a COVID-19 vaccine.

This clone occurred a few times. CDR3: CASSDAPGNTEAFF. In DNA form, the CDR3 reads TGCGCCAGCAGTGATGCTCCAGGGAACACTGAAGCTTTCTTT. The rearrangement joins TRBV10-2 to TRBJ1-1, with D unclear. Germline V gene lookup returns CDR1 WSHSY and CDR2 SAAADI. V lost 3 bases and J 1 base, leaving 9 bases between the germline ends. The CDR3 contains 14 residues.

This clone was observed once. CDR3 coding DNA: TGCGCCAGCAGCTTGGATTCCGCGGGAAACACCATATATTTT. It encodes CASSLDSAGNTIYF. The chain couples TRBV5-1 to TRBJ1-3; D remains unclear. This CDR3 is 14 amino acids long. The V end was cut by 0 bases, the J end by 4 bases, with 8 bases between. In germline, CDR1 is SGHRS, CDR2 YFSETQ.

This chain uses TRBV9 with TRBJ1-5; D is ambiguous. The CDR3 runs to 13 residues. Germline V gene lookup returns CDR1 SGDLS and CDR2 YYNGEE. The V and J ends lost 0 bases and 4 bases respectively, with 5 bases between them. CDR3 region: CASSVDINQPQHF. DNA of the CDR3: TGTGCCAGCAGCGTAGACATAAATCAGCCCCAGCATTTT.

V and J are TRBV5-6 and TRBJ2-6; 9 bases are a match to TRBD1. The CDR3 has 18 residues. Germline V lookup: CDR1 SGHDT, CDR2 YYEEEE. J was trimmed by 0 bases and V by 1 base; bases with no gene match: 5. The CDR3 DNA sequence: TGTGCCAGCAGCTTGATGACAGGGGGAAACTCTGGGGCCAACGTCCTGACTTTC. Residues: CASSLMTGGNSGANVLTF.

The genes are TRBV7-6 and TRBJ1-1, with 7 bases matching TRBD1. The CDR3 runs 18 residues. The germline V gene encodes CDR1 SGHVS and CDR2 FNYEAQ. Trimming cost V 5 bases and J 0 bases; bases outside gene matches: 15. The CDR3 protein is CASSPLRGGIPVNTEAFF. The CDR3 coding sequence is TGTGCCAGCAGCCCACTCAGGGGGGGAATCCCCGTGAACACTGAAGCTTTCTTT.

The chain couples TRBV10-1 to TRBJ2-5, with D possibly TRBD2 on 6 matching bases. This CDR3 spans 13 amino acids. The V gene lost 2 bases and the J gene lost 6 bases, with 10 bases spanning the gap. Germline values: CDR1 WNHNN, CDR2 SYGVQD (reference sequence). CDR3 coding DNA: TGCGCCAGCAGTGAGGGAGGGATAAAGACCCAGTACTTC. This gives the protein CASSEGGIKTQYF.

V gene TRBV5-1 combines with J gene TRBJ2-3; 10 positions agree with TRBD2. The germline V gene has CDR1 SGHRS and CDR2 YFSETQ. This CDR3 has 16 residues. V lost 0 bases and J lost 4; bases outside the gene matches: 5. The chain's CDR3 is CASSLVLAGKADTQYF. The CDR3, as DNA: TGCGCCAGCAGCTTGGTACTAGCGGGGAAAGCAGATACGCAGTATTTT.

V is TRBV5-4 and J is TRBJ2-1, with 9 bases matching TRBD2. Trimming took 3 bases from V and 7 from J; bases not matched to a gene: 8. Germline CDR1 SGHNT, CDR2 YYREEE (reference sequence). There are 15 residues in the CDR3. The CDR3 region is CASSSGLARGNEQFF. In nucleotides, the CDR3 is TGTGCCAGCAGCTCAGGACTAGCGAGGGGAAATGAGCAGTTCTTC.

V gene TRBV19 combines with J gene TRBJ1-2; D may be TRBD1 (6 bases). Germline CDR1 reads LNHDA; CDR2 reads SQIVND (reference sequence). The CDR3 has 14 amino acids. Deletions cut 2 bases from V and 5 bases from J, with 12 bases between. In DNA, the CDR3 is TGTGCCAGTAGTATAACAGGGATAAGGTATGGCTACACCTTC. Its translation is CASSITGIRYGYTF.

J is TRBJ1-1 and V is TRBV9; D may be TRBD1 (6 bases). Germline V gene sequence: CDR1 SGDLS, CDR2 YYNGEE. This CDR3 has 14 residues. V lost 1 base and J lost 5, with 12 bases in between. The chain's CDR3 is CASSVRGAGTEAFF. DNA for the CDR3: TGTGCCAGCAGCGTACGGGGGGCCGGGACTGAAGCTTTCTTT.

The chain recombines TRBV12-3 or TRBV12-4 with TRBJ2-7; 9 nucleotides line up with TRBD2. The CDR3 is 13 residues long. DNA for the CDR3: TGTGCCAGCAGTTCGTATATAGCGGGGGAGCGGTACGTC. Residues: CASSSYIAGERYV.

The chain uses TRBV24-1 and TRBJ2-2; no clear D gene. V was pared by 0 bases and J by 1 base, with 5 bases between. There are 15 residues in the CDR3. Germline loops: CDR1 KGHDR, CDR2 SFDVKD. This chain's CDR3 is CATSDLKGNTGELFF. The CDR3 coding sequence is TGTGCCACCAGTGATTTGAAAGGGAACACCGGGGAGCTGTTTTTT.

The chain uses TRBV11-2 and TRBJ2-1, with 9 bases lining up with TRBD2. Germline lookup yields CDR1 SGHAT and CDR2 FQNNGV. CDR3 size: 14 residues. With V trimmed by 5 bases and J by 10 bases, 9 bases remained unmatched. CDR3 coding DNA: TGTGCCAGCAGCCTCCCGGGACTAGCAAGCGAGCAGTTCTTC. This encodes CASSLPGLASEQFF.

V usage is TRBV5-1 and J usage is TRBJ1-3, with D unclear. CDR1 is SGHRS, CDR2 YFSETQ, per germline. The CDR3 length is 15 residues. The V end was cut by 0 bases, the J end by 1 base, with 8 bases between. CDR3 DNA: TGCGCCAGCAGCTTGGCCGTGGGGTCTGGAAACACCATATATTTT. Its protein product is CASSLAVGSGNTIYF.

DNA of the CDR3: TGTGCCAGCAGCGGTACAGGGGGCTCCGGGGAGCTGTTTTTT. Amino acids: CASSGTGGSGELFF. This rearrangement joins TRBV9 to TRBJ2-2; TRBD1 matches 9 bases. The germline V gene encodes CDR1 SGDLS and CDR2 YYNGEE. This CDR3 contains 14 residues. V was clipped by 3 bases and J by 6 bases; unmatched bases: 3.

This chain connects TRBV5-1 to TRBJ2-1; TRBD2 matches 15 bases. CDR3 length equals 18 residues. The germline gives CDR1 SGHRS, CDR2 YFSETQ. The J segment lost 0 bases and the V segment lost 4 bases, leaving 5 bases of the junction unmatched. CDR3 DNA sequence: TGCGCCAGCAGCGTGGGACTAGCGGGGGGAAGCTCCTACAATGAGCAGTTCTTC. Translating it yields CASSVGLAGGSSYNEQFF.

This clone was seen once. V is TRBV29-1 and J is TRBJ2-3; 16 nucleotides align to TRBD2. V shed 4 bases, J shed 3 bases, and the junction held 1 base outside the gene matches. Germline V CDR1 and CDR2: SQVTM, ANQGSEA. This CDR3 spans 15 amino acids. CDR3 sequence reads: CSVVGLAGGTDTQYF. DNA of the CDR3: TGCAGCGTTGTGGGACTAGCGGGGGGGACAGATACGCAGTATTTT.

The rearrangement joins TRBV9 to TRBJ1-5; TRBD1 is a possible D gene (6 bases). V dropped 7 bases and J dropped 1 base, with 15 bases sitting between them. This CDR3 is 15 amino acids long. The germline V gene has CDR1 SGDLS and CDR2 YYNGEE. The CDR3 region has the DNA TGTGCCAGCGGCCCCGGGGGCTCGAGCAATCAGCCCCAGCATTTT. It specifies CASGPGGSSNQPQHF.

This clone turned up a few times. The V gene is TRBV7-9, the J gene TRBJ2-5, with TRBD2 matching over 9 bases. Germline lookup yields CDR1 SEHNR and CDR2 FQNEAQ (reference sequence). The CDR3 is made up of 16 amino acids. V lost 3 bases, J lost 1 base, and 6 bases stayed unmatched. CDR3 loop: CASSFGASGVQETQYF. Written as DNA, the CDR3 is TGTGCCAGCAGCTTCGGGGCTAGCGGGGTCCAAGAGACCCAGTACTTC.

The V and J genes are TRBV2 and TRBJ1-3, with 7 bases aligning to TRBD1. Germline CDR1 is SNHLY and CDR2 is FYNNEI. This CDR3 has 15 residues. Germline trimming cut 3 bases from V and 3 bases from J; bases unmatched to any gene: 5. The CDR3 sequence is CASSEVRGFGNTIYF. The DNA of the CDR3 is TGTGCCAGCAGTGAGGTCAGGGGGTTTGGAAACACCATATATTTT. Full variable domain (remainder filled in from reference TRBV2 and TRBJ1-3): EPEVTQTPSHQVTQMGQEVILRCVPISNHLYFYWYRQILGQKVEFLVSFYNNEISEKSEIFDDQFSVERPDGSNFTLKIRSTKLEDSAMYFCASSEVRGFGNTIYFGEGSWLTVV.

The chain joins TRBV19 to TRBJ1-1, with D possibly matching TRBD1 (6 bases). The CDR3 covers 14 residues. Germline assignment: CDR1 LNHDA and CDR2 SQIVND (reference sequence). The V gene lost 7 bases and the J gene lost 0 bases, with 12 bases spanning the gap. CDR3 residues: CASKGQGLNTEAFF. The CDR3 DNA follows: TGTGCCAGTAAGGGCCAGGGGTTGAACACTGAAGCTTTCTTT.

The chain couples TRBV5-6 to TRBJ1-6; TRBD1 matches 9 bases. V lost 0 bases and J lost 9; bases outside the gene matches: 10. Germline lookup yields CDR1 SGHDT and CDR2 YYEEEE. The CDR3 has 17 residues. CDR3 DNA sequence: TGTGCCAGCAGCTTGGGGGCTTTGGACAGGGGAGTTTCACCCCTCCACTTT. Its protein is CASSLGALDRGVSPLHF.

The chain combines TRBV3-1 (or the pseudogene TRBV3-2) with TRBJ1-6, with TRBD1 as a possible D gene (6 bases). Deletions cut 1 base from V and 7 bases from J, with 11 bases between. CDR1 is LGHDT and CDR2 is YNNKEL in the germline V gene (reference sequence). CDR3 length: 15 residues. The CDR3 loop reads CASSQVQTGNSPLHF. The CDR3 DNA follows: TGTGCCAGCAGCCAAGTTCAAACAGGGAATTCACCCCTCCACTTT.

This clone is a singleton in its sample. V and J are TRBV3-1 (or the pseudogene TRBV3-2) and TRBJ2-5; TRBD1 matches at 7 bases. Germline V gene sequence: CDR1 LGHDT, CDR2 YNNKEL (reference sequence). Unmatched junction bases numbered 3, after V lost 4 bases and J lost 4 bases. This CDR3 region has 13 residues. For the CDR3, the DNA is TGTGCCAGCAGCCCGACAGGGACAGAGACCCAGTACTTC. It codes for CASSPTGTETQYF.